Reported below is one TCR beta chain. Treatment: oral pan-JAK inhibitor, 5-10 mg twice daily. V was shortened by 9 bases and J by 3 bases, with 18 bases between the two germline ends. The CDR3 loop spans 14 amino acids. Germline V CDR1 and CDR2: SEHNR, FQNEAQ (reference sequence). The data originate from a study of CD8+ T cells in alopecia areata. In each case, RNA was isolated and then reverse transcribed into cDNA as the sequencing template. Here immunoSEQ multiplex PCR was the method, and the copy in TCRdb shows in-frame clones only, minus some. The table shows around 200,000 clones, with 45% to 75% occurring only once.

The sequenced sample was CD4+ T cells sorted from blood, obtained at week 4, from a patient treated with tofacitinib. This chain links TRBV7-9 with TRBJ2-7, with D uncertain. The TCR sequence derives from a human donor with alopecia areata. CDR3 region: CARTRRADIYEQYF. The CDR3, as DNA: TGTGCCAGAACCCGAAGGGCAGACATCTACGAGCAGTACTTC.